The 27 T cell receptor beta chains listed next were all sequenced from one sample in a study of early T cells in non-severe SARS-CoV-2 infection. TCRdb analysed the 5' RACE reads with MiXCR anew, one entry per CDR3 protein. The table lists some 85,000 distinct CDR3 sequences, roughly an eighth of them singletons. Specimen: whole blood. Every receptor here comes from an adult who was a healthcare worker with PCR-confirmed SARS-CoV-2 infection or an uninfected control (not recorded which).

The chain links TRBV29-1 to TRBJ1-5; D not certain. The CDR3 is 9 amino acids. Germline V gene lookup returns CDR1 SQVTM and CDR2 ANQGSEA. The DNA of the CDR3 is TGCAACCAACATCAGCCCCAGCATTTT. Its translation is CNQHQPQHF.

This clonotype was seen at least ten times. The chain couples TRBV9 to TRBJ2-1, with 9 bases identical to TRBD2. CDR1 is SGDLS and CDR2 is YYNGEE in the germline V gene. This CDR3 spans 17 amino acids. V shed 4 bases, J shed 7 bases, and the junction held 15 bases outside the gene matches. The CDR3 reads CASSTRPLAGRSNEQFF. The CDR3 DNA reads TGTGCCAGCAGCACCCGCCCCCTAGCGGGGAGGTCTAATGAGCAGTTCTTC.

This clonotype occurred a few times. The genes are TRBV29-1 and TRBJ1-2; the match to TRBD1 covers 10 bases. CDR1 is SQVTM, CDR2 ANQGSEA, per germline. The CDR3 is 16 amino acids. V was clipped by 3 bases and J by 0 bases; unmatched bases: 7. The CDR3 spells CSVEAGQGETNYGYTF. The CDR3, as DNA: TGCAGCGTTGAGGCCGGACAGGGGGAGACTAACTATGGCTACACCTTC.

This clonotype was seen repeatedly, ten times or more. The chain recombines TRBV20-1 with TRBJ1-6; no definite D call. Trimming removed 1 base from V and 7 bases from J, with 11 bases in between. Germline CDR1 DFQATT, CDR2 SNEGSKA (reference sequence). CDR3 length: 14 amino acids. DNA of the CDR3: TGCAGTGCTAGAGCCCCCGGGGAGAATTCACCCCTCCACTTT. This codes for CSARAPGENSPLHF.

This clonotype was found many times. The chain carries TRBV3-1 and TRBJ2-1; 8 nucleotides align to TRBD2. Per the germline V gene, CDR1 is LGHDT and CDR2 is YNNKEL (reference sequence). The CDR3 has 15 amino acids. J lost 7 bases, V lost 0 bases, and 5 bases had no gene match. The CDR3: CASSQETSVWNEQFF. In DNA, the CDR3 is TGTGCCAGCAGCCAAGAGACTAGCGTTTGGAATGAGCAGTTCTTC.

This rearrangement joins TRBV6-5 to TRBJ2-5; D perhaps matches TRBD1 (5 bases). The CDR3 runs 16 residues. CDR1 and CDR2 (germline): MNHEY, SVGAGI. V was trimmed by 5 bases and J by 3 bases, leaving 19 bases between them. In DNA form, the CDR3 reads TGTGCCAGCAGTCACCTCTCCTTTCAGGGTAAAGAGACCCAGTACTTC. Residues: CASSHLSFQGKETQYF.

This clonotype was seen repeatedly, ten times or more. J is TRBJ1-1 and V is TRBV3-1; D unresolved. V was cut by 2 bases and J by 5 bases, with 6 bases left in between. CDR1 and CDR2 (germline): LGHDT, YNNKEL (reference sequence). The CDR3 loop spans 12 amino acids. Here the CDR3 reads CASSQYVTEAFF. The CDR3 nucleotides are TGTGCCAGCAGCCAATACGTGACTGAAGCTTTCTTT.

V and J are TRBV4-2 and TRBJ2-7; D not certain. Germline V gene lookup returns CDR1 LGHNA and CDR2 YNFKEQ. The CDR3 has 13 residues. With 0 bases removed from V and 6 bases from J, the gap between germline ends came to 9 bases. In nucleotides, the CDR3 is TGTGCCAGCAGCCAAGATCTTCAGTCCGAGCAGTACTTC. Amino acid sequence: CASSQDLQSEQYF.

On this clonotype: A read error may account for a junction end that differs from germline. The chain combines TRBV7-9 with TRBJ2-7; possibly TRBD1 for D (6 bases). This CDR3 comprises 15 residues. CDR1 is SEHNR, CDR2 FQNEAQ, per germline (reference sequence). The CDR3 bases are TGTGCCAGCAGCCTAGCCCAGGGGACCCTCTACGAGCAGTACTTC. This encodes CASSLAQGTLYEQYF.

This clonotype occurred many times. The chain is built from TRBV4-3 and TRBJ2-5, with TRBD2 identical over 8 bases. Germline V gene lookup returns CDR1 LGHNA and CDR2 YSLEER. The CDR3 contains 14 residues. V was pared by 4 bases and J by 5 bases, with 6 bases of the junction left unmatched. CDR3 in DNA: TGCGCCAGCAGCCGGGGACTAGGAGTGGAGACCCAGTACTTC. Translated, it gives CASSRGLGVETQYF.

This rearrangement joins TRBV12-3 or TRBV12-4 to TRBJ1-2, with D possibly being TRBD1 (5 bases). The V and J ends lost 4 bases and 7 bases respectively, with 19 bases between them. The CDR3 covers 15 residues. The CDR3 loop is CASSSSLGVLGGYTF. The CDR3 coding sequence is TGTGCCAGCAGTTCATCCTTGGGGGTTCTGGGTGGCTACACCTTC.

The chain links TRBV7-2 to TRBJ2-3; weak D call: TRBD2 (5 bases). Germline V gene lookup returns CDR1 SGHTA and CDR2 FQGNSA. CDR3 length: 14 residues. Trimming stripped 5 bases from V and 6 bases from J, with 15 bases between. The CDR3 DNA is TGTGCCAGCAGCACTGGACTGGCCGCTGATACGCAGTATTTT. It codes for CASSTGLAADTQYF.

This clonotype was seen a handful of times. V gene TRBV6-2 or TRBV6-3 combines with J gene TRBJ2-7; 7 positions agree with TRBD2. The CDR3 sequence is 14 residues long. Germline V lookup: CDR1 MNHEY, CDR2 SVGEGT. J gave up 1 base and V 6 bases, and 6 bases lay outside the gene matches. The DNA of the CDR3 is TGTGCCAGCAGCCGTTGGACTAGATCCTACGAGCAGTACTTC. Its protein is CASSRWTRSYEQYF.

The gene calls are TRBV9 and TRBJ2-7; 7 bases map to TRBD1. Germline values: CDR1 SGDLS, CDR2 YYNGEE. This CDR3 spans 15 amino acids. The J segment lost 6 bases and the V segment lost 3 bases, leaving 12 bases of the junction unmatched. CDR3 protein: CASSALQGMRGEQYF. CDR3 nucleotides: TGTGCCAGCAGCGCGTTACAGGGGATGAGGGGCGAGCAGTACTTC.

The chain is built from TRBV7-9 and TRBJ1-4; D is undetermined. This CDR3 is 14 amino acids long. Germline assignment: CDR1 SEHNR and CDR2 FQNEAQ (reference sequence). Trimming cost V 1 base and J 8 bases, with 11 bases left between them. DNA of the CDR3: TGTGCCAGCAGCTTAGGCCGGGGAGTGGAAAAACTGTTTTTT. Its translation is CASSLGRGVEKLFF.

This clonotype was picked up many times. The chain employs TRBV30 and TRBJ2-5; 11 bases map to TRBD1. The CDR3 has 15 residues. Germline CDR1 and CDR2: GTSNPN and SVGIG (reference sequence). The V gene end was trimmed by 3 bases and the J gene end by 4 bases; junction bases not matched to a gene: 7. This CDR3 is CAWRAGTGGGETQYF. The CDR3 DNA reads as TGTGCCTGGAGAGCCGGGACAGGGGGAGGAGAGACCCAGTACTTC.

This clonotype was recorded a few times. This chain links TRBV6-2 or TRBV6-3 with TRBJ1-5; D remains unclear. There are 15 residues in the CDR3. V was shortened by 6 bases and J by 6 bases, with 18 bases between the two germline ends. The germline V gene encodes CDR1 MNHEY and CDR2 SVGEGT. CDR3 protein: CASSPKSVPPQPQHF. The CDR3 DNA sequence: TGTGCCAGCAGCCCAAAGAGTGTCCCCCCTCAGCCCCAGCATTTT.

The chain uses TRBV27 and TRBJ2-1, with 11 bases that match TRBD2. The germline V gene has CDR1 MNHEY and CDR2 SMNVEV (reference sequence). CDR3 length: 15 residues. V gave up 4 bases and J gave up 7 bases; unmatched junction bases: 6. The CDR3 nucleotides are TGTGCCAGCAGTTCGGGACTAGCGGCTTTGAATGAGCAGTTCTTC. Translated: CASSSGLAALNEQFF.

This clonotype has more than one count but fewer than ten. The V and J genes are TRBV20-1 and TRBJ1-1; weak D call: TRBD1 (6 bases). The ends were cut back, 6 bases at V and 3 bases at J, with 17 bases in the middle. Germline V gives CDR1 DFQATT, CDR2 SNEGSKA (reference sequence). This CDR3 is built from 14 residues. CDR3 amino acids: CSARRGAGDTEAFF. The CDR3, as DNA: TGCAGTGCCAGGCGGGGGGCTGGAGACACTGAAGCTTTCTTT.

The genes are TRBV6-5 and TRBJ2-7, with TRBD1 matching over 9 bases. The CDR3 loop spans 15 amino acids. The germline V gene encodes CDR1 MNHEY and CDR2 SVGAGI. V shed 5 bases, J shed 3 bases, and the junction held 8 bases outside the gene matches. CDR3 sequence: CASSPRTGDLYEQYF. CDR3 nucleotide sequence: TGTGCCAGCAGTCCCCGGACAGGGGACCTCTACGAGCAGTACTTC.

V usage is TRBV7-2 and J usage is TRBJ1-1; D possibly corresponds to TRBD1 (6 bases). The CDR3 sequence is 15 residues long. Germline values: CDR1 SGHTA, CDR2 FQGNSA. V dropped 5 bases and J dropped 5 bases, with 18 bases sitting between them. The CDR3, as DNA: TGTGCCAGCAGCCCTCGACGGGGGGCGGGAACTGAAGCTTTCTTT. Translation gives CASSPRRGAGTEAFF.

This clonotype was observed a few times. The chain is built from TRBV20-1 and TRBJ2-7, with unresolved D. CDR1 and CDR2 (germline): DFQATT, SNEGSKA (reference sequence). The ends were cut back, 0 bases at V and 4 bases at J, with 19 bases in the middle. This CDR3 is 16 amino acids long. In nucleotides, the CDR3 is TGCAGTGCTAGAGATCATCGAGACCTGCGACTTTACGAGCAGTACTTC. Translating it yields CSARDHRDLRLYEQYF.

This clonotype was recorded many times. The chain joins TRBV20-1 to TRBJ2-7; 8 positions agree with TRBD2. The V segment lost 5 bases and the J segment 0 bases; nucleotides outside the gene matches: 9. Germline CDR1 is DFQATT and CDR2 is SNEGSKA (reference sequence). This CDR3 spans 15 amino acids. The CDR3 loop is CSASPIAGLSYEQYF. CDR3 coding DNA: TGCAGTGCTTCCCCGATAGCGGGGCTCTCCTACGAGCAGTACTTC.

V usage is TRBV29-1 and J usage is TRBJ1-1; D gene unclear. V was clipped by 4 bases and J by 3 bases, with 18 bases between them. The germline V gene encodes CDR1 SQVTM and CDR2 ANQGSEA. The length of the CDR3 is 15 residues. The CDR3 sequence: CSVATDPRRDTEAFF. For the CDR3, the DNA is TGCAGCGTTGCGACCGATCCCCGGAGGGACACTGAAGCTTTCTTT.

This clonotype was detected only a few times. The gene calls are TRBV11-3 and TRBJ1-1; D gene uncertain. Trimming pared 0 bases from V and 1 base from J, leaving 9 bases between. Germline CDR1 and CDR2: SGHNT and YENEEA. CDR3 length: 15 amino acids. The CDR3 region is CASSLDGSQNTEAFF. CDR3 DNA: TGTGCCAGCAGCTTAGATGGGTCTCAGAACACTGAAGCTTTCTTT. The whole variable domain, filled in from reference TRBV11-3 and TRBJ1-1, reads EAGVVQSPRYKIIEKKQPVAFWCNPISGHNTLYWYLQNLGQGPELLIRYENEEAVDDSQLPKDRFSAERLKGVDSTLKIQPAELGDSAVYLCASSLDGSQNTEAFFGQGTRLTVV.

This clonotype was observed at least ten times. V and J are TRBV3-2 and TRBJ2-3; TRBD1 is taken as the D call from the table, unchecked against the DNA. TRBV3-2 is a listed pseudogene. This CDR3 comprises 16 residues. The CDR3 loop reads CASSQDADRDWDTQYF. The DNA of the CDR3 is TGTGCCAGCAGCCAAGACGCGGACAGGGATTGGGATACGCAGTATTTT.

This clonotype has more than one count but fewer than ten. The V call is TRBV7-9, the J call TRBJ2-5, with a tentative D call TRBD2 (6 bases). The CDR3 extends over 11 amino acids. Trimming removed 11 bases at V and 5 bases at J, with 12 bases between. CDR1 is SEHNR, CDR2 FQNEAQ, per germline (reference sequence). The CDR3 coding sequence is TGTGCCGGGTGGGACTTTGAGACCCAGTACTTC. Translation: CAGWDFETQYF. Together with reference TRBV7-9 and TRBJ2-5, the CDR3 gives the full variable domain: DTGVSQNPRHKITKRGQNVTFRCDPISEHNRLYWYRQTLGQGPEFLTYFQNEAQLEKSRLLSDRFSAERPKGSFSTLEIQRTEQGDSAMYLCAGWDFETQYFGPGTRLLVL.